Below are 22 T cell receptor beta chains sequenced from a single sample in a study of OX40 agonist ivuxolimab in advanced cancers. Assay used: immunoSEQ multiplex PCR; TCRdb lists only in-frame clones, some missing. The sample lists around 22,000 clones, roughly 84% seen once, with about 32% in the top ten. The sequencing here drew on CD4+ or CD8+ T cells sorted from blood, taken in a trial of the OX40 agonist ivuxolimab. These receptors originate from an adult with an advanced solid tumor such as melanoma, head and neck, liver or kidney cancer.

In the case of this clone: A read error may account for a junction end that differs from germline. V usage is TRBV15 and J usage is TRBJ2-1; weak D call: TRBD2 (6 bases). Germline-derived CDR1 and CDR2 are LNHNV and YYDKDF (reference sequence). The CDR3 is 15 residues long. In DNA form, the CDR3 reads TGTGCCACCAACAGAGATAGTCTAGCGTACAATGAGCAGTTCTTC. This translates into CATNRDSLAYNEQFF.

Remarks on this clone: One end of the junction varies from germline; a read error may be responsible. V usage is TRBV28 and J usage is TRBJ1-5, with D unclear. The germline gives CDR1 MDHEN, CDR2 SYDVKM. CDR3 size: 12 residues. Here the CDR3 reads CAGSPNRGPQHF. In nucleotides, the CDR3 is TGTGCCGGCAGCCCAAACCGGGGGCCCCAGCATTTT.

The chain has TRBV5-6 and TRBJ2-7; 11 bases line up with TRBD1. The CDR3 has 14 residues. CDR1 SGHDT and CDR2 YYEEEE come from the germline V gene. Trimming at V came to 2 bases and at J to 7 bases, leaving 5 bases not matched to a gene. CDR3 nucleotides: TGTGCCAGCAGCTTAGGACAGGGGGCGCGTGAGCAGTACTTC. Translating it yields CASSLGQGAREQYF. Full variable domain (remainder filled in from reference TRBV5-6 and TRBJ2-7): DAGVTQSPTHLIKTRGQQVTLRCSPKSGHDTVSWYQQALGQGPQFIFQYYEEEERQRGNFPDRFSGHQFPNYSSELNVNALLLGDSALYLCASSLGQGAREQYFGPGTRLTVT.

The gene calls are TRBV27 and TRBJ2-7; no definite D call. Germline values: CDR1 MNHEY, CDR2 SMNVEV (reference sequence). Trimming left V 2 bases short and J 5 bases short, with 16 bases between. This CDR3 is 15 amino acids long. CDR3 DNA sequence: TGTGCCAGCAGTTTAGGGTCATCCGCACGCAACGAGCAGTACTTC. This encodes CASSLGSSARNEQYF.

V is TRBV11-3 and J is TRBJ2-7; 14 positions agree with TRBD2. The CDR3 contains 15 residues. Germline V gives CDR1 SGHNT, CDR2 YENEEA. With V trimmed by 5 bases and J by 4 bases, 4 bases remained unmatched. CDR3 amino acids: CASSPGLAGEYEQYF. CDR3 nucleotides: TGTGCCAGCAGCCCGGGACTAGCGGGAGAATACGAGCAGTACTTC.

There are a few counts of this clone. The gene calls are TRBV4-2 and TRBJ2-1; D unresolved. Germline assignment: CDR1 LGHNA and CDR2 YNFKEQ. Trimming cost V 4 bases and J 2 bases, with 9 bases left between them. This CDR3 is 14 amino acids long. The DNA of the CDR3 is TGTGCCAGCAGCCCCAGCCCTACCTACAATGAGCAGTTCTTC. Translation: CASSPSPTYNEQFF.

In its sample, this clone was seen a few times. The chain joins TRBV7-8 to TRBJ2-2; 8 bases fit TRBD1. CDR1 is SGHVS, CDR2 FQNEAQ, per germline. The CDR3 covers 15 residues. V shed 5 bases and J 7 bases; nucleotides not matched to a gene: 9. The DNA of the CDR3 is TGTGCCAGCAGCCCTAGGGGACAGGCCCACGGGGAGCTGTTTTTT. This encodes CASSPRGQAHGELFF.

The rearrangement joins TRBV19 to TRBJ2-1, with D uncertain. V was pared by 3 bases and J by 7 bases, with 16 bases between. CDR1 is LNHDA, CDR2 SQIVND, per germline (reference sequence). CDR3 length: 15 amino acids. The CDR3 loop reads CASSIMAGLTNEQFF. In DNA, the CDR3 is TGTGCCAGTAGTATTATGGCAGGTCTAACGAATGAGCAGTTCTTC.

The genes are TRBV9 and TRBJ1-1; 9 positions match TRBD1. Germline lookup yields CDR1 SGDLS and CDR2 YYNGEE. The CDR3 is made up of 19 amino acids. V was clipped by 0 bases and J by 1 base; unmatched bases: 13. The CDR3 here is CASSVEDRGISPWNTEAFF. For the CDR3, the DNA is TGTGCCAGCAGCGTAGAGGACAGGGGTATTTCCCCTTGGAACACTGAAGCTTTCTTT.

A single count supports this clone. V is TRBV11-3 and J is TRBJ2-5; 9 nucleotides agree with TRBD1. The trim removed 7 bases at V and 6 bases at J, leaving 6 bases unmatched. The germline gives CDR1 SGHNT, CDR2 YENEEA. The CDR3 covers 13 residues. CDR3: CASTTGQGQTQYF. The CDR3 nucleotides are TGTGCCAGCACGACAGGACAGGGGCAGACCCAGTACTTC.

The chain joins TRBV7-9 to TRBJ1-2; no reliable D call. Germline CDR1 SEHNR, CDR2 FQNEAQ (reference sequence). Trimming removed 1 base from V and 4 bases from J, with 13 bases in between. The CDR3 covers 15 residues. The CDR3 DNA reads as TGTGCCAGCAGCTTAGGGGCAGGAAAATCCTATGGCTACACCTTC. Protein product: CASSLGAGKSYGYTF. Full variable domain (missing parts from reference TRBV7-9 and TRBJ1-2): DTGVSQNPRHKITKRGQNVTFRCDPISEHNRLYWYRQTLGQGPEFLTYFQNEAQLEKSRLLSDRFSAERPKGSFSTLEIQRTEQGDSAMYLCASSLGAGKSYGYTFGSGTRLTVV.

This clone was detected only once. The V call is TRBV7-6, the J call TRBJ1-4, with 9 bases fitting TRBD1. After removal of 3 bases from V and 7 bases from J, the junction contained 6 bases not matched to a gene. The CDR3 runs 15 residues. Germline loops: CDR1 SGHVS, CDR2 FNYEAQ. CDR3 loop: CASSFHRGRGEKLFF. Here the CDR3 DNA reads TGTGCCAGCAGCTTCCACAGGGGGCGGGGTGAAAAACTGTTTTTT.

This clone appeared a few times. The chain is built from TRBV4-1 and TRBJ2-7; D ambiguous. The length of the CDR3 is 15 residues. V dropped 4 bases and J dropped 3 bases, with 16 bases sitting between them. Per germline, CDR1 MGHRA and CDR2 YSYEKL. In DNA form, the CDR3 reads TGCGCCAGCAGCCCCTCAGGATATGGGGACTACGAGCAGTACTTC. Its translation: CASSPSGYGDYEQYF.

This chain joins TRBV29-1 and TRBJ2-1; TRBD1 or TRBD2 may be the D gene (5 bases each). Trimming pared 2 bases from V and 2 bases from J, leaving 13 bases between. This CDR3 is 15 amino acids long. Germline CDR1 reads SQVTM; CDR2 reads ANQGSEA. CDR3 nucleotides: TGCAGCGTTGAACCCGGGACCCAGACCTACAATGAGCAGTTCTTC. Protein product: CSVEPGTQTYNEQFF.

The rearrangement uses TRBV11-3 and TRBJ2-3; 7 bases are a match to TRBD2. Losses at the gene ends were 5 bases for V and 3 bases for J; bases not matched to a gene: 2. This CDR3 is built from 13 residues. Germline V gene data show CDR1 as SGHNT and CDR2 as YENEEA. CDR3 nucleotide sequence: TGTGCCAGCAGCGCGGGACTAACAGATACGCAGTATTTT. Protein: CASSAGLTDTQYF.

This chain joins TRBV29-1 and TRBJ2-7, with D perhaps matching TRBD2 (6 bases). In germline, CDR1 is SQVTM, CDR2 ANQGSEA. V was cut by 7 bases and J by 1 base, with 14 bases left in between. The CDR3 covers 13 residues. CDR3 bases: TGCAGCGGAAGTAGCGGATTATCCTACGAGCAGTACTTC. The encoded protein is CSGSSGLSYEQYF.

The gene calls are TRBV27 and TRBJ2-1; TRBD1 aligns across 7 bases. V shed 4 bases and J 7 bases; nucleotides not matched to a gene: 7. The CDR3 is 14 amino acids. CDR1 and CDR2 (germline): MNHEY, SMNVEV (reference sequence). CDR3 in DNA: TGTGCCAGCAGTTCCCGACAGGGAAGAAATGAGCAGTTCTTC. Its translation: CASSSRQGRNEQFF.

The chain is built from TRBV27 and TRBJ1-2; no definite D call. CDR1 and CDR2 from the germline V gene are MNHEY and SMNVEV (reference sequence). V gave up 9 bases and J gave up 4 bases, with 15 bases separating them. CDR3 length: 13 residues. Here the CDR3 DNA reads TGTGCCAGTCGGAAGGGCTCCCTCTATGGCTACACCTTC. It translates to CASRKGSLYGYTF.

This clone was observed a few times. The rearrangement links TRBV5-6 to TRBJ2-3, with D unclear. V shed 0 bases and J shed 0 bases, with 11 bases lying between them. CDR3 size: 16 residues. CDR1 and CDR2 from the germline V gene are SGHDT and YYEEEE. CDR3 sequence: CASSLAWVESTDTQYF. The CDR3 region has the DNA TGTGCCAGCAGCTTGGCCTGGGTAGAAAGCACAGATACGCAGTATTTT. Combining the CDR3 with reference TRBV5-6 and TRBJ2-3 gives the whole variable domain DAGVTQSPTHLIKTRGQQVTLRCSPKSGHDTVSWYQQALGQGPQFIFQYYEEEERQRGNFPDRFSGHQFPNYSSELNVNALLLGDSALYLCASSLAWVESTDTQYFGPGTRLTVL.

This clone has just one count. The chain joins TRBV6-6 to TRBJ1-4, with TRBD1 as a possible D gene (5 bases). Deletions cut 6 bases from V and 8 bases from J, with 13 bases between. Germline CDR1 reads MNHNY; CDR2 reads SVGAGI (reference sequence). CDR3 length equals 13 residues. CDR3 amino acids: CASSLRQSEKLFF. The CDR3 nucleotides read TGTGCCAGCAGCCTTAGACAGTCGGAAAAACTGTTTTTT.

The genes are TRBV14 and TRBJ1-1, with D possibly matching TRBD1 (6 bases). V was shortened by 3 bases and J by 4 bases, with 9 bases between the two germline ends. Per the germline V gene, CDR1 is SGHDN and CDR2 is FVKESK. This CDR3 region has 13 residues. The CDR3 coding sequence is TGTGCCAGCAGCCATGCAGGGGCCACTGAAGCTTTCTTT. Residues: CASSHAGATEAFF.

J is TRBJ2-2 and V is TRBV27, with 12 bases fitting TRBD1. Trimming cost V 8 bases and J 6 bases; bases outside gene matches: 7. CDR1 and CDR2 from the germline V gene are MNHEY and SMNVEV (reference sequence). The CDR3 runs 15 residues. This CDR3 is CASCPGTGGAGELFF. CDR3 DNA: TGTGCCAGCTGTCCCGGGACAGGGGGCGCCGGGGAGCTGTTTTTT.